One and the same sample provided the 4 T cell receptor beta chains below, sequenced in a study of T-cell memory formation after mild COVID-19. One entry per CDR3 protein, called by TCRdb with MiXCR from the 5' RACE reads. In the table there are about 430,000 distinct CDR3 sequences, about a sixth of which are singletons. Specimen: PBMCs or a T cell subset sorted from them (not recorded which). The receptor set was obtained from a man younger than 30 who had mild COVID-19 (a few samples of this study predate the infection). Cell type and time point are not known.

This clonotype was counted a few times. The rearrangement links TRBV20-1 to TRBJ1-2; unclear D gene. This CDR3 is 13 amino acids long. Germline CDR1 DFQATT, CDR2 SNEGSKA (reference sequence). V lost 4 bases, J lost 4 bases, and 13 bases lay in between. CDR3 DNA: TGCAGTGCTATCATGGCAGGCATCTATGGCTACACCTTC. Protein: CSAIMAGIYGYTF.

The V and J genes are TRBV11-2 and TRBJ2-7; 11 bases fit TRBD2. Germline V gene sequence: CDR1 SGHAT, CDR2 FQNNGV. The CDR3 is 15 residues long. V lost 5 bases to trimming and J lost 3 bases; unmatched junction nucleotides: 6. CDR3 amino acids: CASSHTTSGDYEQYF. CDR3 sequence (DNA): TGTGCCAGCAGCCATACGACTAGCGGGGACTACGAGCAGTACTTC.

This clonotype was counted between two and nine times. This sequence joins TRBV29-1 and TRBJ2-5; 7 bases fit TRBD2. V gave up 8 bases and J gave up 7 bases; unmatched junction bases: 10. Germline V gene data show CDR1 as SQVTM and CDR2 as ANQGSEA. The CDR3 length is 12 residues. The CDR3 spells CSPSTSVGTQYF. CDR3 in DNA: TGCAGCCCTTCCACTAGCGTCGGGACCCAGTACTTC.

This sequence joins TRBV7-2 and TRBJ2-7; D is undetermined. Germline V CDR1 and CDR2: SGHTA, FQGNSA. V gave up 4 bases and J gave up 2 bases, with 12 bases separating them. This CDR3 contains 14 residues. CDR3 loop: CASSSPLRPYEQYF. DNA of the CDR3: TGTGCCAGCAGCTCCCCCCTCAGGCCCTACGAGCAGTACTTC.